This is a list of T cell receptor beta chains from one sample in a study of cytomegalovirus exposure and HLA in healthy donors. Produced via immunoSEQ multiplex PCR; TCRdb's table is partial and in-frame only. The repertoire holds under 150,000 clones, 65% to 85% seen once, with less than 6% in the top ten. Sequencing used PBMCs. The receptors derive from a woman aged 25 to 45 in good health and CMV-seropositive. Each CDR3 is given with its conserved first and last residue. The D gene is left open where the match is weak. Size is stated for part of the rows, as once, few or many counts, or as a class when the clone is expanded.

>.|19|TRBJ2-2|TRBD2|TRBV2
TGTGCCAGCAGTCCCCCGACTTTGCGGGGGGGCCCGGGCACCGGGGAGCTGTTTTTT
CASSPPTLRGGPGTGELFF
>.|17|TRBJ2-5|TRBD2|TRBV7-3
TGTGCCAGCACCCCGGGGGCCCGGGGGGGTTTCAAAGAGACCCAGTACTTC
CASTPGARGGFKETQYF
>.|15|TRBJ2-2|TRBD1|TRBV6-1
TGTGCCAGCAGAGACGGGACAGGGCGTCCCGGGGAGCTGTTTTTT
CASRDGTGRPGELFF
>.|14|TRBJ1-1|TRBD1|TRBV15
TGTGCCACCAGCAGAGAAAGACAGGGGCGAGAAGCTTTCTTT
CATSRERQGREAFF
>.|15|TRBJ2-1|TRBD2|TRBV2
TGTGCCAGCAGTGGACTAGCGGCCTCCTACAATGAGCAGTTCTTC
CASSGLAASYNEQFF
>.|13|TRBJ1-1|.|TRBV29-1
TGCAGCGTTGAGCCCGGACAGAACACTGAAGCTTTCTTT
CSVEPGQNTEAFF
>.|13|TRBJ1-5|.|TRBV19
TGTGCCAGCTCGGGGACTCTCAATCAGCCCCAGCATTTT
CASSGTLNQPQHF
>.|13|TRBJ1-5|.|TRBV18
TGTGCCAGCTCACAGACAAGTAATCAGCCCCAGCATTTT
CASSQTSNQPQHF
>.|10|TRBJ2-7|TRBD1|TRBV30
TGTGCCTGGGGGAGGGACAGGGAATACTTC
CAWGRDREYF
>.|13|TRBJ1-2|.|TRBV6-5
TGTGCCAGCAGTTACGCAGGCGGAGGTGGCTACACCTTC
CASSYAGGGGYTF
>.|12|TRBJ1-1|.|TRBV6-5
TGTGCCAGCAGTCACAGAGACACTGAAGCTTTCTTT
CASSHRDTEAFF
>.|16|TRBJ2-1|TRBD2|TRBV7-6
TGTGCCAGCAGCCCGGGACTAGCGCGAGGGGTCTATGAGCAGTTCTTC
CASSPGLARGVYEQFF
>.|13|TRBJ1-1|.|TRBV2
TGTGCCAGCAGCCTACAGGGAAGCACTGAAGCTTTCTTT
CASSLQGSTEAFF
>.|16|TRBJ1-5|.|TRBV12-5
TGTGCTAGTGGTTTTACTATATGGTATAGCAATCAGCCCCAGCATTTT
CASGFTIWYSNQPQHF
>.|11|TRBJ1-1|.|TRBV20-1
TGCAGTGCCCTGGGGGGGACTAAAGCTTTCTTT
CSALGGTKAFF
>.|15|TRBJ1-1|TRBD1|TRBV7-9
TGTGCCAGCAGCTCCAGGGGGCTTTTGGACACTGAAGCTTTCTTT
CASSSRGLLDTEAFF
>once|15|TRBJ2-7|TRBD2|TRBV9
TGTGCCAGCAGCGTAGGCCTGGGAGGGGAGTACGAGCAGTACTTC
CASSVGLGGEYEQYF
>.|14|TRBJ2-3|TRBD2|TRBV5-4
TGTGCCAGCAGCCCGGGGGGGGGCTGGGATACGCAGTATTTT
CASSPGGGWDTQYF
>.|14|TRBJ1-1|.|TRBV6-1
TGTGCCAGCACCCCCGGCGGGGCAGTCACTGAAGCTTTCTTT
CASTPGGAVTEAFF
>once|11|TRBJ1-5|.|TRBV12-5
TGTGCTAGTGCGCTCACGGAGCCCCAGCATTTT
CASALTEPQHF